The T cell receptor beta chain under discussion was sequenced for a study of cytomegalovirus exposure and HLA in healthy donors. V gave up 3 bases and J gave up 3 bases; unmatched junction bases: 4. Per germline, CDR1 LNHDA and CDR2 SQIVND (reference sequence). This CDR3 region has 14 residues. Use of 60 Vbeta and 13 Jbeta primers characterized the PCR. The protocol was immunoSEQ multiplex PCR, while the TCRdb copy is restricted to in-frame clones and leaves out a portion. This table holds 100,000 to 150,000 clones, around 86% found once. The sequenced sample consisted of PBMCs. V usage is TRBV19 and J usage is TRBJ2-7; 8 bases line up with TRBD1. The source is a woman in her forties or fifties in good health and CMV-seropositive. CDR3 coding DNA: TGTGCCAGTAGTATTCAACAGGGGGTCTACGAGCAGTACTTC. Translating it yields CASSIQQGVYEQYF.